The 9 T cell receptor beta chains below come from one sample, sequenced in a study of blood T cell repertoires in COVID-19. Libraries were prepared by immunoSEQ multiplex PCR; TCRdb keeps only in-frame clonotypes and omits some of them. The sample records some 270,000 clones, 70% to 90% being singletons. The source material was PBMCs or T cells enriched from blood (not recorded which). The receptors come from a woman aged 45-65 years who had been exposed to COVID-19.

The V call is TRBV4-2, the J call TRBJ1-2; the D gene is possibly TRBD1 (5 bases). CDR1 is LGHNA and CDR2 is YNFKEQ in the germline V gene. V lost 1 base and J 4 bases, leaving 25 bases between the germline ends. The CDR3 is made up of 19 amino acids. The DNA of the CDR3 is TGTGCCAGCAGCCAAGGGTCAACGGTCCAGGGAGGTAAATTCTATGGCTACACCTTC. Translated, it gives CASSQGSTVQGGKFYGYTF.

J is TRBJ2-1 and V is TRBV18; D unresolved. Looked up from germline, CDR1 is KGHSH and CDR2 is LQKENI. Trimming cost V 3 bases and J 0 bases, with 3 bases left between them. This CDR3 contains 13 residues. The CDR3 nucleotides are TGTGCCAGCTCACCCCGCTCCTACAATGAGCAGTTCTTC. It is translated as CASSPRSYNEQFF.

The rearrangement joins TRBV5-6 to TRBJ1-3; no definite D call. Trimming shortened V by 4 bases and J by 2 bases, and 13 bases separated the two germline ends. The CDR3 consists of 15 residues. Looked up from germline, CDR1 is SGHDT and CDR2 is YYEEEE. This CDR3 reads CASSLSGSPGNTIYF. The CDR3 DNA reads as TGTGCCAGCAGCCTGAGTGGGAGCCCTGGAAACACCATATATTTT.

The chain couples TRBV19 to TRBJ2-2; 7 positions match TRBD2. The CDR3 has 13 residues. The junction had 4 bases not matched to a gene; V was cut back by 6 bases and J by 6 bases. Germline-derived CDR1 and CDR2 are LNHDA and SQIVND (reference sequence). As DNA, the CDR3 is TGTGCCAGTAGCCCGGGGGGAGCCGGGGAGCTGTTTTTT. It is translated as CASSPGGAGELFF.

The chain joins TRBV6-4 to TRBJ2-1, with 8 positions matching TRBD1. This CDR3 spans 16 amino acids. The J segment lost 7 bases and the V segment lost 5 bases, leaving 13 bases of the junction unmatched. Germline CDR1 reads MRHNA; CDR2 reads SNTAGT. In DNA, the CDR3 is TGTGCCAGCAGTACTCAACCCGGGACAGGCGGAAATGAGCAGTTCTTC. Protein product: CASSTQPGTGGNEQFF.

V usage is TRBV6-5 and J usage is TRBJ1-2; 7 bases align to TRBD1. V trimming: 6 bases; J trimming: 5 bases; junction bases outside the gene matches: 6. Germline V gives CDR1 MNHEY, CDR2 SVGAGI. The length of the CDR3 is 13 residues. Here the CDR3 reads CASSSDRAYGYTF. The CDR3 DNA reads TGTGCCAGCAGCTCTGACAGGGCGTATGGCTACACCTTC.

The chain is built from TRBV6-2 or TRBV6-3 and TRBJ2-5; TRBD2 matches at 13 bases. The CDR3 is made up of 15 amino acids. V dropped 4 bases and J dropped 4; count of bases not matched to a gene: 3. Germline CDR1 MNHEY, CDR2 SVGEGT. In nucleotides, the CDR3 is TGTGCCAGCAGTTCAGGACTAGCGGGGGCAGAGACCCAGTACTTC. It encodes CASSSGLAGAETQYF.

This clone came up once. The chain employs TRBV5-1 and TRBJ2-5, with D tentatively TRBD1 (5 bases). Germline values: CDR1 SGHRS, CDR2 YFSETQ. The CDR3 is made up of 15 amino acids. V was shortened by 0 bases and J by 2 bases, with 11 bases between the two germline ends. The CDR3: CASSLEGLVQETQYF. CDR3 DNA: TGCGCCAGCAGCTTGGAGGGGCTAGTTCAAGAGACCCAGTACTTC.

The gene calls are TRBV19 and TRBJ1-3, with no clear D. Germline V gives CDR1 LNHDA, CDR2 SQIVND (reference sequence). The CDR3 runs to 12 residues. V lost 7 bases and J lost 4, with 8 bases in between. CDR3 sequence (DNA): TGTGCCAGTAAGGGAGGAGGAAACACCATATATTTT. Translation gives CASKGGGNTIYF.